The rows below give T cell receptor beta chains drawn from one sample of a study of cytotoxic CD8 clonotypes in ibrutinib-treated CLL. The assay was immunoSEQ multiplex PCR, and TCRdb's table has in-frame clones only and misses some. The sample lists some 150,000 clones; more than 70% were seen once. The sequencing used PBMCs, collected after 36 months of ibrutinib treatment. The receptors were gathered from a human donor with chronic lymphocytic leukemia. Both conserved end residues are part of each CDR3. The D gene is left open where the match is weak. Some rows mark clone size as missing; the rest say once, few, many or name a class of expanded clone.

j_call: TRBJ2-5
cdr3_length: 15
v_call: TRBV6-1
d_call: TRBD2
clone_size: -
cdr3_nt: TGTGCCAGCAGTACCCAGCGGGGACGTCAAGAGACCCAGTACTTC
cdr3_aa: CASSTQRGRQETQYF

j_call: TRBJ1-2
cdr3_length: 16
v_call: TRBV11-1
d_call: TRBD1
clone_size: -
cdr3_nt: TGTGCCAGCAGCCCTCATACGACAGGGGGTTTTGGTGGCTACACCTTC
cdr3_aa: CASSPHTTGGFGGYTF

j_call: TRBJ1-1
cdr3_length: 13
v_call: TRBV5-4
d_call: -
clone_size: once
cdr3_nt: TGTGCCAGCAGCTTTGGTCCATGGTCTGAAGCTTTCTTT
cdr3_aa: CASSFGPWSEAFF

j_call: TRBJ1-1
cdr3_length: 15
v_call: TRBV27
d_call: -
clone_size: -
cdr3_nt: TGTGCCAGCAGAAAGTCAGGGATAATGAACACTGAAGCTTTCTTT
cdr3_aa: CASRKSGIMNTEAFF

j_call: TRBJ2-2
cdr3_length: 15
v_call: TRBV7-3
d_call: TRBD1
clone_size: few
cdr3_nt: TGTGCCAGCAGCTTGGACAGGGGTTGGACCGGGGAGCTGTTTTTT
cdr3_aa: CASSLDRGWTGELFF

j_call: TRBJ2-5
cdr3_length: 16
v_call: TRBV7-3
d_call: -
clone_size: -
cdr3_nt: TGTGCCAGCAGCTTAGGGTCCGGTTTGGAGGGAGAGACCCAGTACTTC
cdr3_aa: CASSLGSGLEGETQYF

j_call: TRBJ1-2
cdr3_length: 15
v_call: TRBV19
d_call: -
clone_size: -
cdr3_nt: TGTGCCAGTAGCCCCTCGCGGCCAGGGGCCCATGGCTACACCTTC
cdr3_aa: CASSPSRPGAHGYTF

j_call: TRBJ2-7
cdr3_length: 16
v_call: TRBV23-1
d_call: TRBD2
clone_size: -
cdr3_nt: TGCGCCAGCAGTCAAAGCCCTAGCGGGCACTCCTACGAGCAGTACTTC
cdr3_aa: CASSQSPSGHSYEQYF

j_call: TRBJ1-5
cdr3_length: 14
v_call: TRBV7-9
d_call: TRBD1
clone_size: once
cdr3_nt: TGTGCCAGCAGCTCGGGACAGCGCAATCAGCCCCAGCATTTT
cdr3_aa: CASSSGQRNQPQHF

j_call: TRBJ1-5
cdr3_length: 15
v_call: TRBV5-8
d_call: -
clone_size: few
cdr3_nt: TGTGCCAGCAGCTGGGGGCGGCAGGCCAATCAGCCCCAGCATTTT
cdr3_aa: CASSWGRQANQPQHF

j_call: TRBJ1-4
cdr3_length: 15
v_call: TRBV2
d_call: -
clone_size: -
cdr3_nt: TGTGCCAGCAGTGTGATTGCAGTCCTTAATGAAAAACTGTTTTTT
cdr3_aa: CASSVIAVLNEKLFF

j_call: TRBJ1-1
cdr3_length: 12
v_call: TRBV2
d_call: -
clone_size: -
cdr3_nt: TGTGCCAGCAGTGGACGCCACACTGAAGCTTTCTTT
cdr3_aa: CASSGRHTEAFF

j_call: TRBJ2-3
cdr3_length: 15
v_call: TRBV19
d_call: -
clone_size: once
cdr3_nt: TGTGCCAGTAGTATCGAGGGCAGCATGACAGATACGCAGTATTTT
cdr3_aa: CASSIEGSMTDTQYF

j_call: TRBJ1-2
cdr3_length: 15
v_call: TRBV28
d_call: -
clone_size: -
cdr3_nt: TGTGCCAGCAGGGCCCATGGGGGGATCGGATATGGCTACACCTTC
cdr3_aa: CASRAHGGIGYGYTF

j_call: TRBJ1-3
cdr3_length: 14
v_call: TRBV29-1
d_call: -
clone_size: -
cdr3_nt: TGCAGCGAGTACAGGGTTTCATCTGGAAACACCATATATTTT
cdr3_aa: CSEYRVSSGNTIYF

j_call: TRBJ2-4
cdr3_length: 15
v_call: TRBV4-1
d_call: -
clone_size: -
cdr3_nt: TGCGCCAGCAGCCAAGTGCCGCTAGCCAAAAACATTCAGTACTTC
cdr3_aa: CASSQVPLAKNIQYF

j_call: TRBJ2-1
cdr3_length: 15
v_call: TRBV13
d_call: TRBD2
clone_size: -
cdr3_nt: TGTGCCAGCAGCACGACTAGCGGGCCGTACAATGAGCAGTTCTTC
cdr3_aa: CASSTTSGPYNEQFF

j_call: TRBJ1-1
cdr3_length: 15
v_call: TRBV15
d_call: -
clone_size: -
cdr3_nt: TGTGCCACCAGCAGAGATGGGGGACGGTACACTGAAGCTTTCTTT
cdr3_aa: CATSRDGGRYTEAFF

j_call: TRBJ2-2
cdr3_length: 15
v_call: TRBV6-6
d_call: -
clone_size: -
cdr3_nt: TGTGCCAGCAGTGACAGCGGTGCGAACACCGGGGAGCTGTTTTTT
cdr3_aa: CASSDSGANTGELFF

j_call: TRBJ1-5
cdr3_length: 13
v_call: TRBV6-1
d_call: -
clone_size: -
cdr3_nt: TGTGCCAGCAGTGAACGCTGGAATCAGCCCCAGCATTTT
cdr3_aa: CASSERWNQPQHF

j_call: TRBJ1-5
cdr3_length: 15
v_call: TRBV7-9
d_call: TRBD1
clone_size: -
cdr3_nt: TGTGCCAGCAGCCGTGCCGGCAGGGGGCATCAGCCCCAGCATTTT
cdr3_aa: CASSRAGRGHQPQHF

j_call: TRBJ2-1
cdr3_length: 12
v_call: TRBV29-1
d_call: -
clone_size: -
cdr3_nt: TGCAGCGTTGCTTCTGCCTACAATGAGCAGTTCTTC
cdr3_aa: CSVASAYNEQFF

j_call: TRBJ2-3
cdr3_length: 15
v_call: TRBV2
d_call: -
clone_size: -
cdr3_nt: TGTGCCAGGGGGCGGGGAGCGAGTGGGGCAGATACGCAGTATTTT
cdr3_aa: CARGRGASGADTQYF

j_call: TRBJ1-2
cdr3_length: 16
v_call: TRBV5-4
d_call: TRBD1
clone_size: -
cdr3_nt: TGTGCCAGCAGCTTACCGGGACAGGCTTCTAACTATGGCTACACCTTC
cdr3_aa: CASSLPGQASNYGYTF

j_call: TRBJ2-5
cdr3_length: 13
v_call: TRBV10-3
d_call: -
clone_size: -
cdr3_nt: TGTGCCACGATGGCCGGGGCTACAGAGACCCAGTACTTC
cdr3_aa: CATMAGATETQYF

j_call: TRBJ2-1
cdr3_length: 15
v_call: TRBV7-8
d_call: TRBD2
clone_size: -
cdr3_nt: TGTGCCAGCAGCTTAGGACTAGCGGGTATCTATGAGCAGTTCTTC
cdr3_aa: CASSLGLAGIYEQFF

j_call: TRBJ2-7
cdr3_length: 15
v_call: TRBV6-1
d_call: TRBD1
clone_size: -
cdr3_nt: TGTGCCAGCAGTGAATGGGCAGGGGGCGCAACCGAGCAGTACTTC
cdr3_aa: CASSEWAGGATEQYF

j_call: TRBJ2-1
cdr3_length: 16
v_call: TRBV10-2
d_call: -
clone_size: -
cdr3_nt: TGCGCCAGCAGGGCACGAGGTAACAGGGAACTCAATGAGCAGTTCTTC
cdr3_aa: CASRARGNRELNEQFF

j_call: TRBJ2-7
cdr3_length: 16
v_call: TRBV6-5
d_call: TRBD1
clone_size: -
cdr3_nt: TGTGCCAGCAGTTATGCAGAGACAGGGTTTAGTTACGAGCAGTACTTC
cdr3_aa: CASSYAETGFSYEQYF

j_call: TRBJ1-1
cdr3_length: 14
v_call: TRBV10-3
d_call: -
clone_size: -
cdr3_nt: TGTGCCATCAGCAAAGGACAGATGAACACTGAAGCTTTCTTT
cdr3_aa: CAISKGQMNTEAFF

j_call: TRBJ1-2
cdr3_length: 12
v_call: TRBV28
d_call: -
clone_size: -
cdr3_nt: TGTGCCAGCAGTTGGGGGAACTATGGCTACACCTTC
cdr3_aa: CASSWGNYGYTF

j_call: TRBJ2-3
cdr3_length: 14
v_call: TRBV7-8
d_call: -
clone_size: -
cdr3_nt: TGTGCCAGCAGCTTAAAGGACCAGGTCAATACGCAGTATTTT
cdr3_aa: CASSLKDQVNTQYF